The 7 T cell receptor beta chains in this list originate from one sample, sequenced in a study of post-analysis software for immune sequencing data. General study results and limits: When patients were compared with controls, about five TRBV segments were more frequent, TRBV5-6, TRBV5-1 and TRBV20-1 among them.

Which antigens these TCRs recognize remains unknown. The authors incorporated unique molecular identifiers into the TCR beta cDNA libraries. In TCRdb, the PCR reads were re-called with MiXCR into one record per CDR3 protein. Of about 760,000 distinct CDR3 sequences in the sample, 25% to 30% are singletons; the top ten hold roughly 0.57%. The sequenced sample was blood. These receptors originate from a girl between 5 and 17 years old with multiple sclerosis.

The chain combines TRBV5-6 with TRBJ2-1, with a tentative D call TRBD1 (6 bases). Trimming pared 0 bases from V and 4 bases from J, leaving 14 bases between. In germline, CDR1 is SGHDT, CDR2 YYEEEE. This CDR3 has 16 amino acids. Written as DNA, the CDR3 is TGTGCCAGCAGCTTGGTGTCAGGACAGAATTACAATGAGCAGTTCTTC. It specifies CASSLVSGQNYNEQFF.

This clonotype was recorded many times. This sequence joins TRBV29-1 and TRBJ2-3; 9 bases fit TRBD2. V shed 2 bases, J shed 2 bases, and the junction held 20 bases outside the gene matches. The CDR3 contains 20 residues. Germline V gives CDR1 SQVTM, CDR2 ANQGSEA. This chain's CDR3 is CSVEIPDLGLAGTYTDTQYF. The DNA of the CDR3 is TGCAGCGTTGAAATTCCCGACTTAGGTCTAGCGGGGACCTACACAGATACGCAGTATTTT.

This CDR3 is CASSSPRGRANYGYTF. In DNA, the CDR3 is TGTGCCAGCAGTTCCCCCCGTGGCAGAGCTAACTATGGCTACACCTTC. V is TRBV12-3 or TRBV12-4 and J is TRBJ1-2; D is undetermined. The CDR3 runs 16 residues. The ends were cut back, 4 bases at V and 0 bases at J, with 15 bases in the middle.

This clonotype was seen more than once but under ten times. The chain uses TRBV3-1 and TRBJ1-4, with 7 bases aligning to TRBD1. CDR1 is LGHDT, CDR2 YNNKEL, per germline (reference sequence). With 5 bases clipped from V and 6 bases from J, the junction kept 6 bases outside the gene matches. The CDR3 is 14 residues long. In nucleotides, the CDR3 is TGTGCCAGCAGCAGAGGGGGCGCGGATGAAAAACTGTTTTTT. Translated: CASSRGGADEKLFF.

The chain carries TRBV20-1 and TRBJ1-2; D remains ambiguous. This CDR3 has 14 residues. Trimming removed 3 bases from V and 0 bases from J, with 11 bases in between. Germline CDR1 is DFQATT and CDR2 is SNEGSKA (reference sequence). For the CDR3, the DNA is TGCAGTGCTAGGGAAGGATCTGCTAACTATGGCTACACCTTC. Translated, it gives CSAREGSANYGYTF.

About this clonotype itself: A junction end diverges from the germline sequence, so it may reflect a read error. This sequence joins TRBV10-3 and TRBJ1-4; perhaps TRBD1 as D (5 bases). The CDR3 spans 14 residues. CDR1 and CDR2 (germline): ENHRY, SYGVKD. Here the CDR3 DNA reads TGTACCATCAGGGCTTTGGGGCTGGGTGAAAAACTGTTTTTT. Encoded protein: CTIRALGLGEKLFF.

The J gene is TRBJ2-1, the V gene TRBV20-1, with D maybe TRBD2 (5 bases). CDR3 length: 12 residues. Germline lookup yields CDR1 DFQATT and CDR2 SNEGSKA (reference sequence). V was shortened by 6 bases and J by 8 bases, with 14 bases between the two germline ends. This chain's CDR3 is CSATRVGDEQFF. CDR3 nucleotides: TGCAGTGCAACGAGGGTCGGGGATGAGCAGTTCTTC.